The clone carrying this T cell receptor beta chain came up a few times. V lost 3 bases and J lost 0, with 15 bases in between. The CDR3 contains 17 residues. CDR1 LNHDA and CDR2 SQIVND come from the germline V gene (reference sequence). The source of the sample is a study of blood T cell repertoires in COVID-19. Study-level background: The samples span acute and convalescent COVID-19 from the United States, Italy and Spain.

As originally analysed: Amplification of reference gene primers provided the estimated nucleated cell counts. The table came from immunoSEQ multiplex PCR; TCRdb's copy has only in-frame clones and leaves some out. V, J and clone size are taken as reported in that table, and D and trimming were inferred from the DNA itself. The table shows under 200,000 clones, with around 88% occurring only once. Enrollees, about 18 to 89 years old, lived in some 24 US areas. Participant-reported clinical history was the basis for cohort assignment. Sequenced sample: PBMCs or T cells enriched from blood (not recorded which). This receptor was obtained from a man in his forties or fifties with acute COVID-19. This chain connects TRBV19 to TRBJ2-1, with D possibly matching TRBD2 (5 bases). CDR3 amino acids: CASSIGLARSSYNEQFF. The CDR3 nucleotides are TGTGCCAGTAGTATTGGGCTAGCCCGAAGCTCCTACAATGAGCAGTTCTTC.